This T cell receptor (beta chain) stems from a study of T-cell reconstitution after alpha-beta-depleted transplantation in children. Using unique molecular identifiers, the investigators prepared the TCRbeta library. MiXCR, run by TCRdb on the PCR reads, gives a single entry per CDR3 protein. The sample carries more than 550,000 distinct CDR3 sequences, roughly a tenth recorded once. After removal of 9 bases from V and 12 bases from J, the junction contained 7 bases not matched to a gene. The CDR3 loop spans 11 amino acids. From germline, CDR1 is ENHRY and CDR2 SYGVKD. The receptor comes from a human donor who donated a stem cell graft to a child with acute myeloid leukemia. V usage is TRBV10-3 and J usage is TRBJ2-1; 8 bases are a match to TRBD2. Sequencing was performed on PBMCs from the stem cell graft donor, taken from the stem cell graft. In DNA form, the CDR3 reads TGTGCCATGGGGCCGGGACTAGGGCAGTTCTTC. This encodes CAMGPGLGQFF.